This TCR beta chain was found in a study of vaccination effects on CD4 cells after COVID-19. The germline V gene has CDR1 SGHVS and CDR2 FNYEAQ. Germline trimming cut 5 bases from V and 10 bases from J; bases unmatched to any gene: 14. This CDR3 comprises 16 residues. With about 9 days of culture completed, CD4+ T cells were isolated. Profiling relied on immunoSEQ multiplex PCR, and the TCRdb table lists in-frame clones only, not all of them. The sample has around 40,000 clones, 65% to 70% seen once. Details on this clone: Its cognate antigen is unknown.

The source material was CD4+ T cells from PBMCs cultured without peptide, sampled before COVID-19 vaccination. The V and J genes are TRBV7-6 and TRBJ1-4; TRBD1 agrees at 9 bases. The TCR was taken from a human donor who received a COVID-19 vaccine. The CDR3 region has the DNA TGTGCCAGCAGCCTCGGACAGGGGACAACACCGGGAAAACTGTTTTTT. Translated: CASSLGQGTTPGKLFF. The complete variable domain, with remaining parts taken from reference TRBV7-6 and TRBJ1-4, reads GAGVSQSPRYKVTKRGQDVALRCDPISGHVSLYWYRQALGQGPEFLTYFNYEAQQDKSGLPNDRFSAERPEGSISTLTIQRTEQRDSAMYRCASSLGQGTTPGKLFFGSGTQLSVL.